The 25 T cell receptor beta chains below come from one sample, sequenced in a study of control samples from healthy donors and cancer patients. TCRdb keeps only in-frame clones here, not all; method: immunoSEQ multiplex PCR. The sample includes approximately 100,000 clones, roughly 91% of them seen just once. The sample comprised blood. These receptors were obtained from a man aged 25 to 45 in good health.

J is TRBJ2-7 and V is TRBV6-5, with 8 positions matching TRBD2. J gave up 3 bases and V 6 bases, and 10 bases lay outside the gene matches. This CDR3 spans 15 amino acids. Germline CDR1 is MNHEY and CDR2 is SVGAGI. The CDR3 nucleotides are TGTGCCAGCAGCCCCATCACTAGCGGCAACTACGAGCAGTACTTC. Translation gives CASSPITSGNYEQYF.

The genes are TRBV2 and TRBJ2-6; 7 nucleotides agree with TRBD1. Per germline, CDR1 SNHLY and CDR2 FYNNEI. Germline trimming cut 11 bases from V and 3 bases from J; bases unmatched to any gene: 10. The CDR3 has 15 amino acids. This CDR3 is CAAEGAVYGANVLTF. In nucleotides, the CDR3 is TGTGCCGCCGAGGGGGCGGTTTATGGGGCCAACGTCCTGACTTTC.

This chain connects TRBV7-3 to TRBJ2-5, with 7 bases that match TRBD2. Trimming cost V 4 bases and J 7 bases; bases outside gene matches: 18. CDR3 length: 17 residues. Germline CDR1 SGHTA, CDR2 FQGTGA. The CDR3 bases are TGTGCCAGCAGCTCCGAATCCGGGGGGAACCTTCGTACGACCCAGTACTTC. Amino acid sequence: CASSSESGGNLRTTQYF.

V and J are TRBV7-3 and TRBJ1-1, with no clear D. This CDR3 is built from 13 residues. V was cut by 4 bases and J by 1 base, with 7 bases left in between. Germline assignment: CDR1 SGHTA and CDR2 FQGTGA. CDR3 loop: CASSSDGNTEAFF. The CDR3 DNA reads as TGTGCCAGCAGCTCCGATGGGAACACTGAAGCTTTCTTT.

The gene calls are TRBV5-1 and TRBJ1-1; a weak D match, TRBD1 (6 bases). Germline V gives CDR1 SGHRS, CDR2 YFSETQ. The CDR3 covers 15 residues. V lost 2 bases, J lost 4 bases, and 15 bases lay in between. CDR3 nucleotides: TGCGCCAGCAGCTTCGGGGGGGCGCGAAGCACTGAAGCTTTCTTT. This gives the protein CASSFGGARSTEAFF.

V gene TRBV19 combines with J gene TRBJ1-4; no firm D call. Per germline, CDR1 LNHDA and CDR2 SQIVND (reference sequence). CDR3 length: 15 amino acids. The germline V and J ends were trimmed by 0 bases and 5 bases, with 10 bases remaining between them. The CDR3 DNA sequence: TGTGCCAGTAGTATAGATTCACTCGGAAATGAAAAACTGTTTTTT. Translated, it gives CASSIDSLGNEKLFF.

This clone was seen once. The chain joins TRBV3-1 (or the pseudogene TRBV3-2) to TRBJ2-1; no definite D call. V was pared by 1 base and J by 1 base, with 8 bases between. Germline V CDR1 and CDR2: LGHDT, YNNKEL (reference sequence). The CDR3 consists of 15 residues. Here the CDR3 DNA reads TGTGCCAGCAGCCAAGGGTTTAAGTCCTACAATGAGCAGTTCTTC. It specifies CASSQGFKSYNEQFF.

The chain joins TRBV27 to TRBJ2-2; possibly TRBD2 for D (6 bases). This CDR3 is 17 amino acids long. The germline CDR1 and CDR2 sequences are MNHEY and SMNVEV (reference sequence). V dropped 3 bases and J dropped 1 base, with 15 bases sitting between them. The CDR3 loop reads CASSFLPGLVNTGELFF. As DNA, the CDR3 is TGTGCCAGCAGTTTCCTTCCGGGACTGGTGAACACCGGGGAGCTGTTTTTT.

This chain uses TRBV4-2 with TRBJ2-1, with 10 bases aligning to TRBD2. V lost 3 bases and J lost 7; bases outside the gene matches: 9. Looked up from germline, CDR1 is LGHNA and CDR2 is YNFKEQ. This CDR3 has 16 amino acids. CDR3 residues: CASSQGAGGLGNEQFF. The CDR3 DNA sequence: TGTGCCAGCAGCCAGGGAGCGGGGGGGTTAGGAAATGAGCAGTTCTTC.

This clone is a singleton in its sample. The chain carries TRBV9 and TRBJ1-1, with a tentative D call TRBD1 (5 bases). The CDR3 loop spans 16 amino acids. From germline, CDR1 is SGDLS and CDR2 YYNGEE. V was cut by 6 bases and J by 3 bases, with 21 bases left in between. CDR3 residues: CASTPSVSQGHTEAFF. The CDR3 nucleotides read TGTGCCAGCACCCCAAGTGTATCCCAGGGCCACACTGAAGCTTTCTTT.

Remarks on this clone: Other DNA sequences in the same sample also yield this CDR3. This rearrangement joins TRBV19 to TRBJ1-4; D gene ambiguous. Germline values: CDR1 LNHDA, CDR2 SQIVND (reference sequence). V was cut by 7 bases and J by 7 bases, with 13 bases left in between. The CDR3 is made up of 13 amino acids. CDR3 in amino acids: CASIRADGEKLFF. In DNA, the CDR3 is TGTGCCAGTATTAGGGCTGATGGTGAAAAACTGTTTTTT.

CDR3 DNA: TGCGCCAGCAGTGATGGGGCGGACAGCTCCTACGAGCAGTACTTC. It specifies CASSDGADSSYEQYF. The chain couples TRBV4-1 to TRBJ2-7; possible D gene TRBD1, 6 bases. The germline V gene has CDR1 MGHRA and CDR2 YSYEKL. This CDR3 has 15 amino acids. The V gene lost 6 bases and the J gene lost 0 bases, with 15 bases spanning the gap.

This clone was found once. The chain is built from TRBV5-4 and TRBJ2-2; no firm D call. V was shortened by 2 bases and J by 4 bases, with 9 bases between the two germline ends. Germline V lookup: CDR1 SGHNT, CDR2 YYREEE (reference sequence). This CDR3 spans 14 amino acids. Written as DNA, the CDR3 is TGTGCCAGCAGCTTCCCAGGTTCCACCGGGGAGCTGTTTTTT. This gives the protein CASSFPGSTGELFF.

The count of this clone is one. V gene TRBV7-2 combines with J gene TRBJ1-2; 7 bases line up with TRBD1. The CDR3 is made up of 15 amino acids. From germline, CDR1 is SGHTA and CDR2 FQGNSA. V dropped 5 bases and J dropped 3; count of bases not matched to a gene: 9. The CDR3: CASSGRDREYYGYTF. In nucleotides, the CDR3 is TGTGCCAGCAGCGGACGCGACAGGGAGTACTATGGCTACACCTTC.

The V gene is TRBV30, the J gene TRBJ1-3; D is unclear. Trimming removed 4 bases from V and 6 bases from J, with 7 bases in between. The CDR3 runs to 11 residues. Germline loops: CDR1 GTSNPN, CDR2 SVGIG (reference sequence). Here the CDR3 DNA reads TGTGCCTGGACAGCCTCAAACACCATATATTTT. Its protein is CAWTASNTIYF.

J is TRBJ1-2 and V is TRBV6-1; D might be TRBD1 (5 bases). The CDR3 contains 16 residues. Germline CDR1 MNHNS, CDR2 SASEGT. V was shortened by 3 bases and J by 0 bases, with 14 bases between the two germline ends. The CDR3: CASSDPARDSNYGYTF. The CDR3 DNA sequence: TGTGCCAGCAGTGACCCGGCCAGGGATTCTAACTATGGCTACACCTTC.

The chain recombines TRBV19 with TRBJ1-2, with D perhaps TRBD1 (6 bases). CDR1 LNHDA and CDR2 SQIVND come from the germline V gene (reference sequence). This CDR3 comprises 12 residues. V was pared by 5 bases and J by 5 bases, with 9 bases between. Here the CDR3 DNA reads TGTGCCAGTAGTGGGGGCCCATATGGCTACACCTTC. Translation: CASSGGPYGYTF.

The chain couples TRBV6-5 to TRBJ1-5; D call uncertain. The germline gives CDR1 MNHEY, CDR2 SVGAGI. Trimming shortened V by 6 bases and J by 3 bases, and 12 bases separated the two germline ends. This CDR3 is built from 14 residues. The CDR3 protein is CASSLPELNQPQHF. The CDR3 region has the DNA TGTGCCAGCAGCCTTCCAGAACTCAATCAGCCCCAGCATTTT.

The chain has TRBV6-5 and TRBJ1-6, with TRBD1 as a possible D gene (6 bases). Germline values: CDR1 MNHEY, CDR2 SVGAGI. V was shortened by 0 bases and J by 5 bases, with 11 bases between the two germline ends. This CDR3 region has 16 residues. The CDR3 nucleotides are TGTGCCAGCAGTTACTCGTGGGAGGGGGATAATTCACCCCTCCACTTT. Its translation: CASSYSWEGDNSPLHF.

This chain links TRBV2 with TRBJ2-5; perhaps TRBD2 as D (5 bases). V was pared by 5 bases and J by 7 bases, with 14 bases between. The CDR3 loop spans 13 amino acids. The germline CDR1 and CDR2 sequences are SNHLY and FYNNEI. CDR3 nucleotides: TGTGCCAGCAGTAGCGCCTCGAGCGGGACCCAGTACTTC. This codes for CASSSASSGTQYF.

This chain links TRBV19 with TRBJ2-7, with 9 bases lining up with TRBD2. Per the germline V gene, CDR1 is LNHDA and CDR2 is SQIVND (reference sequence). The CDR3 is 15 amino acids. V lost 3 bases and J lost 2; bases outside the gene matches: 5. CDR3 sequence (DNA): TGTGCCAGTAGTATCGGGACTAGCCTTGCCTACGAGCAGTACTTC. It specifies CASSIGTSLAYEQYF.

The CDR3 region is CASSIDHQSSGANVLTF. The CDR3 DNA reads TGTGCCAGTAGTATAGATCATCAGTCCTCTGGGGCCAACGTCCTGACTTTC. This chain uses TRBV19 with TRBJ2-6; D is uncertain. V lost 0 bases and J lost 0, with 9 bases in between. This CDR3 spans 17 amino acids. CDR1 LNHDA and CDR2 SQIVND come from the germline V gene (reference sequence).

This sequence joins TRBV7-9 and TRBJ2-1; the D is unclear. CDR1 is SEHNR and CDR2 is FQNEAQ in the germline V gene (reference sequence). This CDR3 is built from 14 residues. V lost 5 bases to trimming and J lost 2 bases, with 10 bases between them. As DNA, the CDR3 is TGTGCCAGCAGCCCGCAAGAGGCCTACAATGAGCAGTTCTTC. This sequence encodes CASSPQEAYNEQFF.

The chain couples TRBV11-2 to TRBJ2-2; 7 positions match TRBD2. The V gene's germline CDR1 is SGHAT and CDR2 FQNNGV. J gave up 5 bases and V 5 bases, and 14 bases lay outside the gene matches. This CDR3 has 17 amino acids. CDR3 DNA sequence: TGTGCCAGCAGCCCGGGCGGGGCAGGGAGGGTGACCGGGGAGCTGTTTTTT. It yields the protein CASSPGGAGRVTGELFF.

The chain couples TRBV15 to TRBJ2-2, with 7 positions matching TRBD2. This CDR3 region has 13 residues. Germline CDR1 reads LNHNV; CDR2 reads YYDKDF (reference sequence). The CDR3 is CAAGDPNTGELFF. As DNA, the CDR3 is TGTGCTGCGGGGGACCCCAACACCGGGGAGCTGTTTTTT.